These 26 T cell receptor beta chains share one sample of origin, sequenced in a study of graft-versus-host responses after intestinal transplantation. Their antigens remain unidentified. Profiling relied on immunoSEQ multiplex PCR, and the TCRdb table lists in-frame clones only, not all of them. The table lists around 110,000 clones, 90% of them singletons. Sequences were derived from unstimulated CD4+ T cells sorted from spleen or lymph node cells, sampled before intestinal transplant. These TCRs come from a human donor who received an intestinal transplant.

The chain employs TRBV6-5 and TRBJ1-5; D gene ambiguous. Germline V gives CDR1 MNHEY, CDR2 SVGAGI. The CDR3 runs to 14 residues. Trimming cost V 0 bases and J 7 bases, with 10 bases left between them. Written as DNA, the CDR3 is TGTGCCAGCAGTTACTCGAATCGGGAACAGCCCCAGCATTTT. It is translated as CASSYSNREQPQHF.

The rearrangement joins TRBV18 to TRBJ2-7; unclear D gene. The J call is doubtful: the DNA matches TRBJ2-5 better. CDR3 length equals 13 residues. Germline-derived CDR1 and CDR2 are KGHSH and LQKENI. CDR3 amino acids: CASSPQGGETQYF. In nucleotides, the CDR3 is TGTGCCAGCTCACCCCAAGGCGGAGAGACCCAGTACTTC.

The rearrangement uses TRBV30 and TRBJ2-6; 7 bases are shared with TRBD2. Germline V CDR1 and CDR2: GTSNPN, SVGIG (reference sequence). CDR3 size: 13 residues. The CDR3 bases are TGTGCTAGGAGGGAGGGAGGGGCCAACGTCCTGACTTTC. It specifies CARREGGANVLTF. The variable domain in full, with the rest retrieved from reference TRBV30 and TRBJ2-6, is SQTIHQWPATLVQPVGSPLSLECTVEGTSNPNLYWYRQAAGRGLQLLFYSVGIGQISSEVPQNLSASRPQDRQFILSSKKLLLSDSGFYLCARREGGANVLTFGAGSRLTVL.

The chain joins TRBV5-4 to TRBJ2-5, with a tentative D call TRBD1 (6 bases). V lost 4 bases to trimming and J lost 3 bases, with 13 bases between them. Germline loops: CDR1 SGHNT, CDR2 YYREEE (reference sequence). The CDR3 extends over 14 amino acids. The CDR3 here is CASSGRGLEETQYF. CDR3 coding DNA: TGTGCCAGCAGCGGCAGGGGATTGGAAGAGACCCAGTACTTC. Supplemented by reference TRBV5-4 and TRBJ2-5, the full variable domain reads ETGVTQSPTHLIKTRGQQVTLRCSSQSGHNTVSWYQQALGQGPQFIFQYYREEENGRGNFPPRFSGLQFPNYSSELNVNALELDDSALYLCASSGRGLEETQYFGPGTRLLVL.

The J gene is TRBJ2-1, the V gene TRBV27; possible D gene TRBD2, 5 bases. The germline V gene has CDR1 MNHEY and CDR2 SMNVEV (reference sequence). This CDR3 spans 15 amino acids. With 3 bases removed from V and 6 bases from J, the gap between germline ends came to 15 bases. CDR3 sequence (DNA): TGTGCCAGCAGTTTTTCCAGGCTCGGAGGCAATGAGCAGTTCTTC. Encoded protein: CASSFSRLGGNEQFF.

The V gene is TRBV18, the J gene TRBJ1-1; 9 nucleotides align to TRBD1. Losses at the gene ends were 1 base for V and 4 bases for J; bases not matched to a gene: 7. The CDR3 sequence is 16 residues long. Germline CDR1 is KGHSH and CDR2 is LQKENI. The CDR3 DNA is TGTGCCAGCTCACCACTAGAACAGGGGGCTGGCACTGAAGCTTTCTTT. It encodes CASSPLEQGAGTEAFF.

The gene calls are TRBV7-7 and TRBJ2-3, with TRBD2 as a possible D gene (5 bases). CDR3 size: 15 residues. Trimming removed 1 base at V and 4 bases at J, with 12 bases between. Germline V gene lookup returns CDR1 SSHAT and CDR2 FNYEAQ (reference sequence). The DNA for the CDR3 is TGTGCCAGCAGCTTAGGGACCCCCGGGGCAGATACGCAGTATTTT. Protein product: CASSLGTPGADTQYF.

The chain is built from TRBV6-6 and TRBJ2-7; weak D call: TRBD1 (6 bases). The length of the CDR3 is 14 residues. V lost 6 bases, J lost 4 bases, and 16 bases lay in between. Per germline, CDR1 MNHNY and CDR2 SVGAGI (reference sequence). CDR3 bases: TGTGCCAGCAGCCACAGGGTGGGGCCATACGAGCAGTACTTC. Translating it yields CASSHRVGPYEQYF.

This chain links TRBV9 with TRBJ2-3; TRBD2 matches 13 bases. In germline, CDR1 is SGDLS, CDR2 YYNGEE. The CDR3 has 18 amino acids. With V trimmed by 1 base and J by 4 bases, 9 bases remained unmatched. CDR3 in amino acids: CASSVTGTSGNRADTQYF. Written as DNA, the CDR3 is TGTGCCAGCAGCGTAACCGGGACTAGCGGGAATCGGGCAGATACGCAGTATTTT.

The chain has TRBV5-1 and TRBJ1-1; D ambiguous. Trimming left V 0 bases short and J 5 bases short, with 14 bases between. Per germline, CDR1 SGHRS and CDR2 YFSETQ. The CDR3 is 15 residues long. The CDR3 DNA sequence: TGCGCCAGCAGCTTGGCCCGGAGTTCTGGTACTGAAGCTTTCTTT. This encodes CASSLARSSGTEAFF.

This chain connects TRBV30 to TRBJ2-7; a possible D gene is TRBD2 (6 bases). The V and J ends lost 4 bases and 3 bases respectively, with 19 bases between them. CDR1 is GTSNPN and CDR2 is SVGIG in the germline V gene (reference sequence). The CDR3 is 15 amino acids. The CDR3 loop is CAWKGRLAINYEQYF. In DNA, the CDR3 is TGTGCCTGGAAGGGCCGGCTAGCGATAAACTACGAGCAGTACTTC.

This sequence joins TRBV9 and TRBJ1-5; D possibly corresponds to TRBD1 (5 bases). The CDR3 totals 15 residues. Germline CDR1 SGDLS, CDR2 YYNGEE. V lost 0 bases and J 3 bases, leaving 10 bases between the germline ends. CDR3 residues: CASSVGAGPNQPQHF. The DNA of the CDR3 is TGTGCCAGCAGCGTAGGGGCGGGGCCCAATCAGCCCCAGCATTTT.

The chain has TRBV28 and TRBJ2-5, with TRBD2 as a possible D gene (6 bases). This CDR3 is built from 14 residues. Germline loops: CDR1 MDHEN, CDR2 SYDVKM. Trimming shortened V by 6 bases and J by 2 bases, and 13 bases separated the two germline ends. CDR3 nucleotides: TGTGCCAGCAGAACGGGACTCGCTCAAGAGACCCAGTACTTC. Protein: CASRTGLAQETQYF.

This chain links TRBV7-8 with TRBJ2-5; 7 nucleotides line up with TRBD1. Matching the DNA end better, TRBJ2-7 makes the J call doubtful. This CDR3 is 14 amino acids long. Looked up from germline, CDR1 is SGHVS and CDR2 is FQNEAQ. CDR3 in amino acids: CASSPRDSSYEQYF. Written as DNA, the CDR3 is TGTGCCAGCAGCCCCCGGGACAGCTCCTACGAGCAGTACTTC.

The chain uses TRBV10-2 and TRBJ1-5, with TRBD1 matching over 8 bases. V lost 2 bases, J lost 6 bases, and 0 bases stayed unmatched. CDR3 size: 13 residues. Germline CDR1 is WSHSY and CDR2 is SAAADI. This chain's CDR3 is CASSETGGQPQHF. Here the CDR3 DNA reads TGCGCCAGCAGTGAGACAGGGGGTCAGCCCCAGCATTTT.

CDR3 DNA: TGTGCCAGCAGGCAAACAGGGGTTAACTATGGCTACACCTTC. Encoded protein: CASRQTGVNYGYTF. The chain couples TRBV27 to TRBJ1-2, with TRBD1 matching over 7 bases. V shed 6 bases and J 1 base; nucleotides not matched to a gene: 5. The CDR3 spans 14 residues. The germline gives CDR1 MNHEY, CDR2 SMNVEV (reference sequence).

A word on this clone: At one boundary the junction diverges from the germline segment, which might be a read error. The chain recombines TRBV6-6 with TRBJ2-5, with D maybe TRBD1 (5 bases). Germline V CDR1 and CDR2: MNHNY, SVGAGI (reference sequence). The CDR3 loop spans 13 amino acids. This chain's CDR3 is CASSPQVQGTQYF. Written as DNA, the CDR3 is TGTGCCAGCAGCCCACAGGTCCAAGGGACCCAGTACTTC.

This clone was seen once. V gene TRBV20-1 combines with J gene TRBJ1-1; possible D gene TRBD1, 5 bases. The CDR3 is 11 amino acids. Looked up from germline, CDR1 is DFQATT and CDR2 is SNEGSKA (reference sequence). As DNA, the CDR3 is TGCAGCTACGGGGGGAACACTGAAGCTTTCTTT. Translating gives CSYGGNTEAFF.

J is TRBJ2-7 and V is TRBV6-1, with TRBD1 matching over 7 bases. Trimming took 4 bases from V and 4 from J; bases not matched to a gene: 4. From germline, CDR1 is MNHNS and CDR2 SASEGT. CDR3 length: 13 amino acids. CDR3: CASSGTGLYEQYF. CDR3 nucleotides: TGTGCCAGCAGTGGGACAGGCCTATACGAGCAGTACTTC.

The genes are TRBV27 and TRBJ1-6, with D possibly matching TRBD1 (5 bases). Trimming removed 5 bases at V and 3 bases at J, with 14 bases between. The CDR3 totals 16 residues. Germline V gives CDR1 MNHEY, CDR2 SMNVEV (reference sequence). The CDR3 DNA follows: TGTGCCAGCAGTCACCACCGGGGGGGCTATAATTCACCCCTCCACTTT. It codes for CASSHHRGGYNSPLHF.

The V and J genes are TRBV9 and TRBJ1-3, with a weak D call TRBD1 (5 bases). Trimming left V 0 bases short and J 4 bases short, with 17 bases between. There are 17 residues in the CDR3. CDR1 and CDR2 from the germline V gene are SGDLS and YYNGEE. CDR3 in DNA: TGTGCCAGCAGCGTAGATTATATGGGGACTTCAGGAAACACCATATATTTT. Translating it yields CASSVDYMGTSGNTIYF.

The chain employs TRBV18 and TRBJ1-1; 7 positions agree with TRBD1. With 3 bases clipped from V and 8 bases from J, the junction kept 12 bases outside the gene matches. Germline V gene sequence: CDR1 KGHSH, CDR2 LQKENI. The CDR3 length is 15 residues. Here the CDR3 reads CASSPTLTGTPEAFF. Written as DNA, the CDR3 is TGTGCCAGCTCACCTACCTTGACAGGGACCCCCGAAGCTTTCTTT.

The rearrangement uses TRBV6-4 and TRBJ2-7; TRBD1 might be the D (5 bases). V was clipped by 8 bases and J by 4 bases, with 18 bases between them. CDR1 and CDR2 from the germline V gene are MRHNA and SNTAGT. The CDR3 loop spans 14 amino acids. CDR3 sequence (DNA): TGTGCCAGCGTAAGGGGCGCAGACGCGTACGAGCAGTACTTC. Translating gives CASVRGADAYEQYF.

This clone was counted once. V is TRBV19 and J is TRBJ1-2, with D possibly being TRBD1 (5 bases). Germline CDR1 and CDR2: LNHDA and SQIVND (reference sequence). CDR3 length equals 13 residues. The V end lost 7 bases, the J end lost 5 bases, and 14 bases lay between the germline ends. Here the CDR3 reads CASNTVGGYGYTF. The CDR3 DNA is TGTGCCAGTAATACCGTCGGGGGGTATGGCTACACCTTC.

The chain has TRBV7-9 and TRBJ1-2; D gene ambiguous. V was pared by 2 bases and J by 4 bases, with 11 bases between. This CDR3 contains 14 residues. Per the germline V gene, CDR1 is SEHNR and CDR2 is FQNEAQ (reference sequence). This chain's CDR3 is CASSLSRGPYGYTF. CDR3 DNA sequence: TGTGCCAGCAGCTTATCCAGAGGGCCCTATGGCTACACCTTC.

The chain joins TRBV10-2 to TRBJ2-7; 10 bases match TRBD2. The CDR3 spans 13 residues. V gave up 4 bases and J gave up 3 bases; unmatched junction bases: 0. Per germline, CDR1 WSHSY and CDR2 SAAADI. The CDR3 reads CASSGTSGYEQYF. The CDR3 DNA sequence: TGCGCCAGCAGTGGGACTAGCGGCTACGAGCAGTACTTC.